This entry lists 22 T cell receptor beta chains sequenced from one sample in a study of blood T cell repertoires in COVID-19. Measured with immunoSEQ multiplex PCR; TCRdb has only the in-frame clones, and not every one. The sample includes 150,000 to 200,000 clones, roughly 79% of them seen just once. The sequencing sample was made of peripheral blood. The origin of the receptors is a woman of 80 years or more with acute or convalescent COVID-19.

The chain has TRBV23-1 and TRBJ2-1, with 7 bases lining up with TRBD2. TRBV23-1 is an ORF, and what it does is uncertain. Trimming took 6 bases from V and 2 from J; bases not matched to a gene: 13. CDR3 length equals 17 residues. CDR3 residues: CASRVSERRETYNEQFF. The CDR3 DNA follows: TGCGCCAGCAGGGTATCAGAGCGGCGGGAGACCTACAATGAGCAGTTCTTC.

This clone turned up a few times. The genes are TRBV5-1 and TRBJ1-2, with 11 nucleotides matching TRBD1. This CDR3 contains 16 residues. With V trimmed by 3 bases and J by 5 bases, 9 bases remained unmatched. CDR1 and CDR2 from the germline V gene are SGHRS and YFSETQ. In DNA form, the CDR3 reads TGCGCCAGCAGCTCCACTGGGACAGGGGGACTTTATGGCTACACCTTC. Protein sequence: CASSSTGTGGLYGYTF.

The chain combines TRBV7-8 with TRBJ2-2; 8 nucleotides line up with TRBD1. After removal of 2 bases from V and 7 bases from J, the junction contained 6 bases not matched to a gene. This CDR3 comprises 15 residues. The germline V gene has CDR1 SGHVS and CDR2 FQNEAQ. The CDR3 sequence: CASSLRSQGGGELFF. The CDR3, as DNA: TGTGCCAGCAGCTTAAGGTCACAGGGGGGCGGGGAGCTGTTTTTT.

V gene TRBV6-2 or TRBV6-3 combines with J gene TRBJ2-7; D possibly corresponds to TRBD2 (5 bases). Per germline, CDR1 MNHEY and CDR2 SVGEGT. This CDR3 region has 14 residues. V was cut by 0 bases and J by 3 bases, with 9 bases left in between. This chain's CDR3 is CASSYSSAVYEQYF. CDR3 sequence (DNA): TGTGCCAGCAGTTACTCTAGCGCCGTCTACGAGCAGTACTTC.

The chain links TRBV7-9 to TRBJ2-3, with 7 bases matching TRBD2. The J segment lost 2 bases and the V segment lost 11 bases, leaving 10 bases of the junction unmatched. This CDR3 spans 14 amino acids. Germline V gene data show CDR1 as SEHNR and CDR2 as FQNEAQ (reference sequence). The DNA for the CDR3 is TGTGCCTCCGAGGCGGGAGCAAACACAGATACGCAGTATTTT. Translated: CASEAGANTDTQYF.

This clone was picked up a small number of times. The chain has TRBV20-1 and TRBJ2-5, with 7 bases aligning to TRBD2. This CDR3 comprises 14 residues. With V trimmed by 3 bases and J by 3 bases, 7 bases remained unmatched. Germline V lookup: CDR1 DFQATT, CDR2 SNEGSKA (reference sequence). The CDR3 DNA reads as TGCAGTGCTAGTCGAGGGCTAGCGGAAGAGACCCAGTACTTC. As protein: CSASRGLAEETQYF.

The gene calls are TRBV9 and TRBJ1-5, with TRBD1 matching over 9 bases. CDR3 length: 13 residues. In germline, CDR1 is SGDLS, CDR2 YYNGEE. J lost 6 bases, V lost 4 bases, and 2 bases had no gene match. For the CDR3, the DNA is TGTGCCAGCAGCCTACAGGGGGCTCAGCCCCAGCATTTT. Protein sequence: CASSLQGAQPQHF.

The CDR3 coding sequence is TGTGCCAGCAGCTTAGTCGGAGCCCTTGGCAAAAACATTCAGTACTTC. It specifies CASSLVGALGKNIQYF. The chain recombines TRBV7-9 with TRBJ2-4; D not resolved. This CDR3 is 16 amino acids long. Trimming removed 1 base from V and 3 bases from J, with 13 bases in between. CDR1 and CDR2 (germline): SEHNR, FQNEAQ (reference sequence).

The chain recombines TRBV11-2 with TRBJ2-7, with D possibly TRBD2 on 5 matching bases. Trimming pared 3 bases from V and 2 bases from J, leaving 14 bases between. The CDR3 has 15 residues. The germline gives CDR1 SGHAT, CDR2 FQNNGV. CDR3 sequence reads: CASSFESGSPYEQYF. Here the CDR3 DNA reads TGTGCCAGCAGCTTTGAATCGGGAAGTCCCTACGAGCAGTACTTC.

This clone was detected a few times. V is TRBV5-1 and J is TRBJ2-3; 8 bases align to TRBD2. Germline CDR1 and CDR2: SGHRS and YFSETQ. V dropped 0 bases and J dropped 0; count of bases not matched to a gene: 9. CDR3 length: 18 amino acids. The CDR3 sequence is CASSLEQSGRGSTDTQYF. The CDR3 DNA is TGCGCCAGCAGCTTGGAACAAAGCGGGAGAGGAAGCACAGATACGCAGTATTTT.

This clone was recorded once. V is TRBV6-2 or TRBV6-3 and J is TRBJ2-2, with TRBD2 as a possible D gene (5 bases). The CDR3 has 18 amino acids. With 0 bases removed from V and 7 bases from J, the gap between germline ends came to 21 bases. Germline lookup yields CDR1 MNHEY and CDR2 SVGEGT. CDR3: CASSYSHKDSTWGGELFF. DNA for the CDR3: TGTGCCAGCAGTTACTCGCACAAGGACTCAACCTGGGGCGGGGAGCTGTTTTTT.

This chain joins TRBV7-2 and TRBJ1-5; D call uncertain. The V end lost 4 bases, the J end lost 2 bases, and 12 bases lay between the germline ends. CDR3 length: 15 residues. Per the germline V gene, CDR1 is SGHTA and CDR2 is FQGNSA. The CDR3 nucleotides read TGTGCCAGCAGCTCCCAATCCGGGGGCAATCAGCCCCAGCATTTT. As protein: CASSSQSGGNQPQHF.

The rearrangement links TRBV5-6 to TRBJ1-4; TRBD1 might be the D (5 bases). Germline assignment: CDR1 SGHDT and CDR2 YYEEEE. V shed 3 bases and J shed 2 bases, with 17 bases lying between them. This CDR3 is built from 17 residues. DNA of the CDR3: TGTGCCAGCAGCTATGGACTCGGGAGGGGCACTAATGAAAAACTGTTTTTT. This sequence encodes CASSYGLGRGTNEKLFF.

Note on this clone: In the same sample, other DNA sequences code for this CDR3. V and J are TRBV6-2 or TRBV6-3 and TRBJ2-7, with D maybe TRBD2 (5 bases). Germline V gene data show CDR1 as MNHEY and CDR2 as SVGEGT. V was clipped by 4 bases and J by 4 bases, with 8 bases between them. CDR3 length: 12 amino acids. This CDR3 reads CASSWTGYEQYF. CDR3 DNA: TGTGCCAGCAGTTGGACGGGGTACGAGCAGTACTTC.

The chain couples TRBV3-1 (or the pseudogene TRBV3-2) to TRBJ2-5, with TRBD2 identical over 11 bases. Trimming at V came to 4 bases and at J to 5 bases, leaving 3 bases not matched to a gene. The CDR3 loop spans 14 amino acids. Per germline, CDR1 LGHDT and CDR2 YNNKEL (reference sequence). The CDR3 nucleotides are TGTGCCAGCAGCCTAGCGGGAGGGCCCGAGACCCAGTACTTC. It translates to CASSLAGGPETQYF.

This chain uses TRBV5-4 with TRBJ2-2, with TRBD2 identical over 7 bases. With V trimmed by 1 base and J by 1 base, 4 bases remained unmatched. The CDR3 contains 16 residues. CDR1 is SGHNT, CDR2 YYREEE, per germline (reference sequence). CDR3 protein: CASSLIAGLNTGELFF. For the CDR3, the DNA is TGTGCCAGCAGCTTGATAGCGGGCCTGAACACCGGGGAGCTGTTTTTT.

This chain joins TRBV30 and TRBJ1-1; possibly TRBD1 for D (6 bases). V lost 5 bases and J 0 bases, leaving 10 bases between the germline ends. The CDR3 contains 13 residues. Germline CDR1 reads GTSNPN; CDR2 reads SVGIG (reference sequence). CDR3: CAWARGMNTEAFF. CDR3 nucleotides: TGTGCCTGGGCCAGGGGCATGAACACTGAAGCTTTCTTT.

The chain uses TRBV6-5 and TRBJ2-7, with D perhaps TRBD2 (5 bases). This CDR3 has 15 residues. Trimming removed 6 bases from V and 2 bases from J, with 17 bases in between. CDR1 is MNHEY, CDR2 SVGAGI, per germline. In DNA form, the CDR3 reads TGTGCCAGCAGGTCTGGCGTAGCGAGCACCTACGAGCAGTACTTC. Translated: CASRSGVASTYEQYF.

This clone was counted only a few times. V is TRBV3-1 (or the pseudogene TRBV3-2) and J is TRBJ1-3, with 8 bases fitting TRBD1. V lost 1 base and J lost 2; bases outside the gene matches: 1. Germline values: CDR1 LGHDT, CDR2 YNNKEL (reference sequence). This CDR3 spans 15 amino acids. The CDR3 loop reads CASSQGGQAGNTIYF. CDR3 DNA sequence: TGTGCCAGCAGCCAAGGGGGACAGGCTGGAAACACCATATATTTT.

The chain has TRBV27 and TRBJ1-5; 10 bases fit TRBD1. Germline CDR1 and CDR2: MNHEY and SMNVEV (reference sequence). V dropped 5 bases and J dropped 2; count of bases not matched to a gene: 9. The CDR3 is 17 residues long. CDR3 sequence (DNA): TGTGCCAGCAGTGATCCGGGACAGGGGTTGGGCAATCAGCCCCAGCATTTT. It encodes CASSDPGQGLGNQPQHF.

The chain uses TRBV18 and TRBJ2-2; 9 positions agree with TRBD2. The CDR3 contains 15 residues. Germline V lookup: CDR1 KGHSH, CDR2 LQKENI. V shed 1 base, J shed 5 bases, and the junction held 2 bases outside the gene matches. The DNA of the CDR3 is TGTGCCAGCTCACCACGGCTAGCGGGAACCGGGGAGCTGTTTTTT. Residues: CASSPRLAGTGELFF.

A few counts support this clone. The CDR3: CAISEEREGLNEQFF. In DNA, the CDR3 is TGTGCCATCAGCGAGGAGCGGGAGGGCCTCAATGAGCAGTTCTTC. This rearrangement joins TRBV10-3 to TRBJ2-1, with 10 nucleotides matching TRBD2. Germline lookup yields CDR1 ENHRY and CDR2 SYGVKD. V was pared by 6 bases and J by 6 bases, with 8 bases of the junction left unmatched. The CDR3 is made up of 15 amino acids.